These T cell receptor beta chains were read from a single sample in a study of blood T cell repertoires in COVID-19. Only in-frame clones appear in the TCRdb table, and some are missing; sequencing was by immunoSEQ multiplex PCR. The repertoire holds about 150,000 clones, with more than 80% as singletons. Material: peripheral blood. These receptors all come from an older man with acute or convalescent COVID-19. CDR3s leave out the opening cysteine and the closing phenylalanine or tryptophan.

V	J	CDR3
TRBV5-1	TRBJ1-2	ASSLRDSQGGYT
TRBV24-1	TRBJ2-1	ATRSAGNEQF
TRBV6-1	TRBJ2-7	ASSEARWTGLRYEQY
TRBV27	TRBJ1-2	ASKPRDRGYGYT
TRBV27	TRBJ2-7	ASQRRLPPYEQY
TRBV7-2	TRBJ2-6	ASSLGQYSGANVLT
TRBV11-2	TRBJ1-5	ASSLDAGWQPQH
TRBV6-5	TRBJ2-7	ASRDRGYEQY
TRBV19	TRBJ2-1	ASSIKTEYNEQF
TRBV25-1	TRBJ2-1	ASRGLAGGEGFYNEQF
TRBV10-3	TRBJ1-2	AISGQTAYGYT
TRBV19	TRBJ1-3	ASSNTGQTSGNTIY
TRBV6-5	TRBJ2-7	ASSYSSGSSYEQY
TRBV7-2	TRBJ2-7	ASSLSRGTHYEQY
TRBV5-1	TRBJ1-4	ASSWEGQNNEKLF
TRBV20-1	TRBJ2-5	SASTHQETQY
TRBV28	TRBJ2-3	ASKNGGASTDTQY
TRBV4-2	TRBJ2-5	ASSLGLSGETQY
TRBV7-2	TRBJ2-6	ASSLVGGASGANVLT
TRBV5-5	TRBJ1-1	ASAAGGFNTEAF
TRBV7-6	TRBJ2-3	ASSLVDGTGGVNTQY
TRBV19	TRBJ1-2	ASSIAGFYGYT
TRBV2	TRBJ1-2	ASSGTGGYGYT
TRBV10-1	TRBJ2-1	ASSESWDREKYNEQF
TRBV5-5	TRBJ1-1	ASSPAGTGRDTEAF
TRBV7-2	TRBJ1-3	ASSFGQPSSGNTIY
TRBV18	TRBJ2-7	ASSLSGTGDREQY
TRBV7-3	TRBJ2-3	ASSLNGLAGAPGTDTQY
TRBV3-1/TRBV3-2	TRBJ2-1	ASSTRTNGGNEQF
TRBV6-1	TRBJ1-5	ASSEAEWWHSNQPQH
TRBV5-1	TRBJ1-1	ASSFGQAKETEAF
TRBV25-1	TRBJ2-2	ASQVAGASGELF
TRBV24-1	TRBJ2-7	ATSDTRVSGRNEQY
TRBV28	TRBJ1-2	ASSFTNYGYT
TRBV6-6	TRBJ2-3	ASSRQGLDTDTQY
TRBV9	TRBJ2-6	ASSASGGISSGANVLT
TRBV18	TRBJ2-1	ASSQGALGNEQF
TRBV20-1	TRBJ1-2	SAGQGDGYT
TRBV6-1	TRBJ2-1	ASSEGLAPYNEQF
TRBV10-3	TRBJ2-3	ATNPLAGHSSTDTQY
TRBV18	TRBJ1-1	ASSPQGRGMNTEAF
TRBV19	TRBJ2-5	ASSPPGLGLAGQETQY
TRBV5-8	TRBJ2-5	ASRPSRWQTQY
TRBV5-1	TRBJ2-1	ASSLGLTYNEQF
TRBV7-2	TRBJ2-2	ASSPNRGQSTGELF
TRBV25-1	TRBJ2-7	ASSDATGTTYEQY
TRBV23-1	TRBJ1-2	ASSHGGRTKANYGYT
TRBV28	TRBJ1-5	ASSLSGRPSTGERQPQH